This T cell receptor beta chain came from a study of Ad26.COV2.S vaccination and SARS-CoV-2 variants. The overall study: Ad26.COV2.S given intramuscularly, once or twice 56 days apart.

Points on this clone: Its specificity is not known.

Stated treatment: around 19 received Ad26.COV2.S at low or high dose, single or two shots; 5 received placebo; per-sample allocation not given. Sampling took place 63 days after the first vaccine or placebo injection. General observations from the study: CD8+ and CD4+ T cells specific for spike reportedly responded with substantial breadth after vaccination. Vaccinated and placebo-treated recipients had similar non-spike TCR breadth. It was vaccine recipients, not placebo recipients, who had the higher spike-specific TCR breadth.

Using immunoSEQ multiplex PCR, the repertoire was profiled, and TCRdb retains in-frame clones only, with some absent. The sample has 350,000 to 500,000 clones, less than 95% seen once. This sequence was found in a person aged 18-65 years who received the Ad26.COV2.S COVID-19 vaccine or a placebo. The sequencing here drew on peripheral blood, taken in a trial of Ad26.COV2.S vaccine versus placebo.

CDR3 coding DNA: TGTGCCAGCAGTTACTACCGCGGGAGGGGTTTAACCGGGGAGCTGTTTTTT. Amino acid sequence: CASSYYRGRGLTGELFF. The genes are TRBV6-2 or TRBV6-3 and TRBJ2-2, with 9 positions matching TRBD2. The CDR3 is 17 amino acids. Per the germline V gene, CDR1 is MNHEY and CDR2 is SVGEGT. Trimming removed 1 base from V and 5 bases from J; junction bases left unmatched: 8.